The clone carrying this T cell receptor beta chain was detected once. Its antigen is still unknown. These data originate in a study of CD4 T cells in relation to SARS-CoV-2 and coronaviruses. Broader study findings: About 65% of donors had memory CD4+ clonotypes crossrecognizing SARS-CoV-2 and common cold coronavirus spike.

Unexposed donor CD4+ T cells date from about 2011-2018, before the COVID-19 pandemic. After roughly 9 days of culture, CD4+ T cells were isolated. Cells permitting, SARS-CoV-2 S/N and four cold-coronavirus spikes were tested on unexposed-donor CD4+ T cells. Data came from immunoSEQ multiplex PCR; TCRdb stores just in-frame clones and leaves some out. The table records approximately 15,000 clones, around 78% of them present only once. After removal of 6 bases from V and 2 bases from J, the junction contained 5 bases not matched to a gene. This CDR3 region has 14 residues. CDR1 and CDR2 (germline): LGHNT, FRNRAP.

The V gene is TRBV12-5, the J gene TRBJ1-1; 8 bases line up with TRBD1. What was sequenced was CD4+ T cells from PBMCs, cultured in vitro. The source of this sequence is a human donor in good health. The CDR3 DNA reads TGTGCTAGTGGATGGGGACAGGTAAACACTGAAGCTTTCTTT. Residues: CASGWGQVNTEAFF. The entire variable domain, with the rest obtained from reference TRBV12-5 and TRBJ1-1, is as follows: DARVTQTPRHKVTEMGQEVTMRCQPILGHNTVFWYRQTMMQGLELLAYFRNRAPLDDSGMPKDRFSAEMPDATLATLKIQPSEPRDSAVYFCASGWGQVNTEAFFGQGTRLTVV.